The 9 T cell receptor beta chains in this list originate from one sample, sequenced in a study of cytomegalovirus exposure and HLA in healthy donors (dated by TCRdb to about 2017). Libraries came from the immunoSEQ multiplex PCR assay. For the multiplex PCR, a mixture combining 60 forward primers for TCR Vbeta segments and 13 reverse primers for TCR Jbeta segments was used. As stored in TCRdb, this immuneACCESS dataset retains in-frame rearrangements with V and J assigned. A fraction of the clones does not appear; measured against another copy, unresolved V genes explain less than half of the discrepancy, and the remainder lacks a known reason. Recorded for this sample are roughly 120,000 clones; approximately 70% of them occurred a single time. Of the sample, around 5.4% falls within the top ten clones. Sequencing was performed on PBMCs. The receptors originated from a woman between 70 and 85 years old in good health and CMV-seropositive.

The genes are TRBV19 and TRBJ1-2, with unresolved D. CDR1 is LNHDA, CDR2 SQIVND, per germline (reference sequence). With 10 bases removed from V and 3 bases from J, the gap between germline ends came to 15 bases. The CDR3 covers 13 residues. CDR3 loop: CATREGAYYGYTF. The CDR3 region has the DNA TGTGCCACGAGGGAGGGCGCATACTATGGCTACACCTTC.

The V call is TRBV2, the J call TRBJ2-5; 11 bases fit TRBD2. Germline loops: CDR1 SNHLY, CDR2 FYNNEI. The CDR3 runs to 15 residues. V shed 2 bases and J 5 bases; nucleotides not matched to a gene: 4. The CDR3 spells CASSESSGGAETQYF. CDR3 bases: TGTGCCAGCAGTGAAAGTAGCGGGGGGGCGGAGACCCAGTACTTC.

The genes are TRBV18 and TRBJ1-4; D gene unclear. This CDR3 spans 14 amino acids. Trimming removed 2 bases from V and 8 bases from J, with 12 bases in between. Germline CDR1 reads KGHSH; CDR2 reads LQKENI. The CDR3 reads CASSPGAGGEKLFF. The CDR3 DNA sequence: TGTGCCAGCTCACCAGGCGCAGGTGGGGAAAAACTGTTTTTT.

This rearrangement joins TRBV5-1 to TRBJ2-7, with 7 bases fitting TRBD2. The V segment lost 8 bases and the J segment 0 bases; nucleotides outside the gene matches: 5. Germline CDR1 SGHRS, CDR2 YFSETQ. The CDR3 loop spans 13 amino acids. CDR3 sequence: CASWGGTSYEQYF. The CDR3 coding sequence is TGCGCCAGTTGGGGGGGTACCTCCTACGAGCAGTACTTC.

The chain carries TRBV7-7 and TRBJ1-3; TRBD1 matches at 9 bases. Germline assignment: CDR1 SSHAT and CDR2 FNYEAQ (reference sequence). The CDR3 contains 16 residues. J lost 4 bases, V lost 5 bases, and 9 bases had no gene match. The CDR3 sequence: CASSPGGQGGGNTIYF. The DNA of the CDR3 is TGTGCCAGCAGCCCGGGGGGACAGGGAGGAGGAAACACCATATATTTT.

The V call is TRBV9, the J call TRBJ1-2, with 12 bases that match TRBD1. The V gene end was trimmed by 0 bases and the J gene end by 2 bases; junction bases not matched to a gene: 8. The CDR3 spans 18 residues. CDR1 and CDR2 from the germline V gene are SGDLS and YYNGEE. Written as DNA, the CDR3 is TGTGCCAGCAGCGTAGCCCGTGGGACAGGGGGCTTGAACTATGGCTACACCTTC. It translates to CASSVARGTGGLNYGYTF. Full variable domain (rest looked up from reference TRBV9 and TRBJ1-2): DSGVTQTPKHLITATGQRVTLRCSPRSGDLSVYWYQQSLDQGLQFLIQYYNGEERAKGNILERFSAQQFPDLHSELNLSSLELGDSALYFCASSVARGTGGLNYGYTFGSGTRLTVV.

This rearrangement joins TRBV12-5 to TRBJ1-2; D remains ambiguous. Trimming took 6 bases from V and 5 from J, leaving 16 bases between them. Germline V CDR1 and CDR2: LGHNT, FRNRAP. The CDR3 is made up of 14 amino acids. The CDR3 loop reads CASGLQPLEYGYTF. Written as DNA, the CDR3 is TGTGCTAGTGGCCTCCAGCCGTTGGAGTATGGCTACACCTTC.

This chain connects TRBV30 to TRBJ2-7; 7 positions match TRBD1. Unmatched junction bases numbered 14, after V lost 0 bases and J lost 6 bases. Germline V gene data show CDR1 as GTSNPN and CDR2 as SVGIG (reference sequence). The CDR3 runs to 16 residues. The DNA of the CDR3 is TGTGCCTGGAGTGTACCCTACGCATCACAGGGGACCGAGCAGTACTTC. Amino acids: CAWSVPYASQGTEQYF.

In its sample, this clone was seen a few times. The CDR3 DNA reads as TGTGCCAGCAGCCCTGGGGGGAATGAGCAGTTCTTC. Protein sequence: CASSPGGNEQFF. The chain links TRBV6-5 to TRBJ2-1, with D perhaps TRBD2 (6 bases). The V gene lost 6 bases and the J gene lost 7 bases, with 10 bases spanning the gap. Germline loops: CDR1 MNHEY, CDR2 SVGAGI. This CDR3 contains 12 residues.